At least ten counts were recorded for the clone carrying this T cell receptor beta chain. Its specificity is unknown. Amplification of TCR beta CDR3 regions used RNA as the template. HTBI primers were used for first-round RT-PCR of the TCR CDR3. TCRdb called the multiplex PCR reads again in MiXCR, with one record for every CDR3 protein. This repertoire shows about 500,000 distinct CDR3 sequences, 40% to 50% found once; its top ten account for about two fifths. The data were taken from a study of T cells in Graves' hyperthyroidism and ophthalmopathy. General observations from the study: Blood also held most thyroid clonotypes expanded beyond 0.001.

Germline lookup yields CDR1 SNHLY and CDR2 FYNNEI. V lost 6 bases, J lost 5 bases, and 5 bases stayed unmatched. The CDR3 covers 14 residues. Sample: peripheral blood or thyroid tissue (not recorded which). This receptor was obtained from an adult woman with Graves' disease, either hyperthyroidism or ophthalmopathy (not recorded which). V gene TRBV2 combines with J gene TRBJ2-2; 8 bases are a match to TRBD2. The CDR3 spells CASRERERTGELFF. The CDR3 coding sequence is TGTGCCAGCAGAGAGCGGGAGAGGACCGGGGAGCTGTTTTTT.